Listed below are T cell receptor beta chains from one sample, sequenced in a study of Graves' ophthalmopathy and Graves' hyperthyroidism. TCRdb reanalysed the multiplex PCR reads using MiXCR and keeps one entry per CDR3 protein. The table includes about half a million distinct CDR3 sequences, approximately 14% detected once. The sequenced sample consisted of blood. All receptors derive from a woman in her thirties with Graves' ophthalmopathy. Both conserved end residues are part of each CDR3. Fields, in order: J gene, V gene, clone size, D gene, CDR3 DNA, CDR3 protein. D genes are given only for firm matches. Clone size is given for some rows only: seen once, a few or many times, or a class if the clone is expanded.

>TRBJ1-2|TRBV6-1|.|TRBD1
TGTGCCAGCAATAGCCGGGACAGAGACTATGGCTTCACCTTC
CASNSRDRDYGFTF
>TRBJ1-1|TRBV24-1|many|.
TGTGCCACCAGAGTCCCTATGGAGGGGCGGAGGGACACTGAAGCTTTCTTT
CATRVPMEGRRDTEAFF
>TRBJ1-2|TRBV30|many|.
TGTGCCTCCCTAGGAGGCTCTAACTATGGCTACACCTTC
CASLGGSNYGYTF
>TRBJ1-2|TRBV12-3/TRBV12-4|many|.
TGTGCCAGCAGTTTAGCTTCCGACAGGAGTAACTATGGCTACACCTTC
CASSLASDRSNYGYTF
>TRBJ1-5|TRBV20-1|many|.
TGCAGTGCTAGAGATTTGGGCCAGCCCCAGCATTTT
CSARDLGQPQHF
>TRBJ1-6|TRBV12-3/TRBV12-4|many|TRBD1
TGTGCCAGCAGTTTTAAGGGACAGGGTCCCCTCCACTTT
CASSFKGQGPLHF
>TRBJ2-4|TRBV2|many|.
TGTGCCAGCAGTGATGCAGGGGCGAACATTCAGTACTTC
CASSDAGANIQYF
>TRBJ1-2|TRBV6-5|.|.
TGTGCCAGCAGTTCTGGGACGGAGTATGGCTACACCTTC
CASSSGTEYGYTF
>TRBJ2-7|TRBV5-5|.|.
TGTGCCAGCAGCAAGGACACCCTCTACGAGCAGTACTTC
CASSKDTLYEQYF
>TRBJ1-3|TRBV28|many|.
TGTGCCAGCAGTACCCAGGCCTCTGGAAACACCATATATTTT
CASSTQASGNTIYF
>TRBJ2-4|TRBV29-1|few|TRBD1
TGCAGCGTTGACTGGACAGGGAGCCAAAACATTCAGTACTTC
CSVDWTGSQNIQYF